This is a list of T cell receptor beta chains from one sample in a study of T cells of healthy individuals. TCRdb independently ran MiXCR on the 5' RACE reads; one entry per CDR3 protein. This sample has roughly 87,000 distinct CDR3 sequences, with approximately 15% found just once. These receptor sequences come from a human donor in good health. CDR3s include the opening cysteine and the closing phenylalanine or tryptophan. D genes are given only for firm matches. Some rows have no size entry. The others give once, few or many, or a class for an expanded clone.

cdr3_nt: TGTGCCAGCAGCTCACGGACAGGGTCGAGCGGGGGGGCCCACAATGAGCAGTTCTTC
cdr3_aa: CASSSRTGSSGGAHNEQFF
cdr3_length: 19
j_call: TRBJ2-1
clone_size: -
d_call: TRBD2
v_call: TRBV7-9

cdr3_nt: TGCAGTGCCAGGGGGTCTAGCGGTTACAATGAGCAGTTCTTC
cdr3_aa: CSARGSSGYNEQFF
cdr3_length: 14
j_call: TRBJ2-1
clone_size: -
d_call: -
v_call: TRBV20-1

cdr3_nt: TGCAGTGCTGGCGGACCCGGGGGCGGGGAGCTGTTTTTT
cdr3_aa: CSAGGPGGGELFF
cdr3_length: 13
j_call: TRBJ2-2
clone_size: many
d_call: -
v_call: TRBV20-1

cdr3_nt: TGCAGCGTGCGACTAGCGGGAACCTACGAGCAGTACTTC
cdr3_aa: CSVRLAGTYEQYF
cdr3_length: 13
j_call: TRBJ2-7
clone_size: many
d_call: TRBD2
v_call: TRBV29-1

cdr3_nt: TGTGCCAGCAGCCCGCGCGGAGAGTTCACAGATACGCAGTATTTT
cdr3_aa: CASSPRGEFTDTQYF
cdr3_length: 15
j_call: TRBJ2-3
clone_size: many
d_call: -
v_call: TRBV11-3

cdr3_nt: TGCGCCAGCAGCCAAGATCTGAACACAGATACGCAGTATTTT
cdr3_aa: CASSQDLNTDTQYF
cdr3_length: 14
j_call: TRBJ2-3
clone_size: -
d_call: -
v_call: TRBV4-3

cdr3_nt: TGTGCCAGCAGCGCCTTCCAGGGCTCCAGCACAGATACGCAGTATTTT
cdr3_aa: CASSAFQGSSTDTQYF
cdr3_length: 16
j_call: TRBJ2-3
clone_size: -
d_call: -
v_call: TRBV9

cdr3_nt: TGTGCCAGCAGCCCCCCCCCTACGGGGCTTCAGTGGACCCAGTACTTC
cdr3_aa: CASSPPPTGLQWTQYF
cdr3_length: 16
j_call: TRBJ2-5
clone_size: once
d_call: -
v_call: TRBV7-9

cdr3_nt: TGTGCCAGCAGCTTAGCTCGGGGACTAGTCGAAGAGACCCAGTACTTC
cdr3_aa: CASSLARGLVEETQYF
cdr3_length: 16
j_call: TRBJ2-5
clone_size: few
d_call: TRBD2
v_call: TRBV7-2

cdr3_nt: TGCAGTGCACGGGAGGGCACCGGGGAGCTGTTTTTT
cdr3_aa: CSAREGTGELFF
cdr3_length: 12
j_call: TRBJ2-2
clone_size: many
d_call: TRBD2
v_call: TRBV20-1

cdr3_nt: TGTGCCAGCAGCTACTCGCCGGAAATCGGGGACGAGCAGTACTTC
cdr3_aa: CASSYSPEIGDEQYF
cdr3_length: 15
j_call: TRBJ2-7
clone_size: -
d_call: -
v_call: TRBV6-6

cdr3_nt: TGTGCCAGCAGCCCTGTGAGCAGGGGCGAGCAGTACTTC
cdr3_aa: CASSPVSRGEQYF
cdr3_length: 13
j_call: TRBJ2-7
clone_size: few
d_call: -
v_call: TRBV13

cdr3_nt: TGTGCCAGCAGGGCCAGGAGAGAGACCCAGTACTTC
cdr3_aa: CASRARRETQYF
cdr3_length: 12
j_call: TRBJ2-5
clone_size: few
d_call: -
v_call: TRBV28

cdr3_nt: TGTGCCAGCAGGAACACTGCGGGACTAGCGGAGACCCAGTACTTC
cdr3_aa: CASRNTAGLAETQYF
cdr3_length: 15
j_call: TRBJ2-5
clone_size: -
d_call: TRBD2
v_call: TRBV12-3/TRBV12-4

cdr3_nt: TGTGCCAGCAGCTCACGGACTAGCGGGACAATCGAGCAGTTCTTC
cdr3_aa: CASSSRTSGTIEQFF
cdr3_length: 15
j_call: TRBJ2-1
clone_size: -
d_call: TRBD2
v_call: TRBV7-9

cdr3_nt: TGTGCCACCAGCAGAGATCGCGGGGGGGCGACTGGAAACACCATATATTTT
cdr3_aa: CATSRDRGGATGNTIYF
cdr3_length: 17
j_call: TRBJ1-3
clone_size: many
d_call: -
v_call: TRBV15

cdr3_nt: TGCAGTGCCCCACCGCCGACAGGGGACTATGGCTACACCTTC
cdr3_aa: CSAPPPTGDYGYTF
cdr3_length: 14
j_call: TRBJ1-2
clone_size: -
d_call: TRBD1
v_call: TRBV20-1

cdr3_nt: TGTGCCAGCAGTTTGGCAGGGCGGACTGAAGCTTTCTTT
cdr3_aa: CASSLAGRTEAFF
cdr3_length: 13
j_call: TRBJ1-1
clone_size: many
d_call: -
v_call: TRBV28

cdr3_nt: TGTGCCAGCTTGACGGCGGCGGGAAGCACAGATACGCAGTATTTT
cdr3_aa: CASLTAAGSTDTQYF
cdr3_length: 15
j_call: TRBJ2-3
clone_size: few
d_call: -
v_call: TRBV12-3/TRBV12-4

cdr3_nt: TGTGCCAGCAGTTTGTCGGACACCAATCAGCCCCAGCATTTT
cdr3_aa: CASSLSDTNQPQHF
cdr3_length: 14
j_call: TRBJ1-5
clone_size: many
d_call: -
v_call: TRBV12-3/TRBV12-4

cdr3_nt: TGCAGTGCGGCGGTAGGCTTCAGGGCAGATACGCAGTATTTT
cdr3_aa: CSAAVGFRADTQYF
cdr3_length: 14
j_call: TRBJ2-3
clone_size: many
d_call: -
v_call: TRBV20-1

cdr3_nt: TGTGCCAGCGGTGTAGTAGAAGAGACCCAGTACTTC
cdr3_aa: CASGVVEETQYF
cdr3_length: 12
j_call: TRBJ2-5
clone_size: -
d_call: -
v_call: TRBV2

cdr3_nt: TGTGCCACCAGCAGAGGGGACAGAAACTACAATGAGCAGTTCTTC
cdr3_aa: CATSRGDRNYNEQFF
cdr3_length: 15
j_call: TRBJ2-1
clone_size: many
d_call: TRBD1
v_call: TRBV15

cdr3_nt: TGTGCCAGCAGCCTCACAACCGGAAACACCATATATTTT
cdr3_aa: CASSLTTGNTIYF
cdr3_length: 13
j_call: TRBJ1-3
clone_size: many
d_call: -
v_call: TRBV7-8

cdr3_nt: TGTGCCAGCAGTTTTGGGTCTTCGGATGGCTACACCTTC
cdr3_aa: CASSFGSSDGYTF
cdr3_length: 13
j_call: TRBJ1-2
clone_size: -
d_call: -
v_call: TRBV28

cdr3_nt: TGTGCCAGCAGCCAAGGGACTAGCGGGAGCGCCGGGGAGCTGTTTTTT
cdr3_aa: CASSQGTSGSAGELFF
cdr3_length: 16
j_call: TRBJ2-2
clone_size: -
d_call: TRBD2
v_call: TRBV4-2

cdr3_nt: TGTGCCAGCAGCCACCGTCCCACTAGCGGGGGCGGCACCGGGGAGCTGTTTTTT
cdr3_aa: CASSHRPTSGGGTGELFF
cdr3_length: 18
j_call: TRBJ2-2
clone_size: many
d_call: TRBD2
v_call: TRBV3-1

cdr3_nt: TGTGCCAGCAGTTTAACCAGCCGCTATGGCTACACCTTC
cdr3_aa: CASSLTSRYGYTF
cdr3_length: 13
j_call: TRBJ1-2
clone_size: -
d_call: -
v_call: TRBV12-3/TRBV12-4

cdr3_nt: TGCAGTGCTAGAGATCCAGGGGGGACCCTCTATGGCTACACCTTC
cdr3_aa: CSARDPGGTLYGYTF
cdr3_length: 15
j_call: TRBJ1-2
clone_size: -
d_call: TRBD1
v_call: TRBV20-1

cdr3_nt: TGTGCCAGCTCACAAGGGACACAGAACACTGAAGCTTTCTTT
cdr3_aa: CASSQGTQNTEAFF
cdr3_length: 14
j_call: TRBJ1-1
clone_size: -
d_call: -
v_call: TRBV18

cdr3_nt: TGTGCCAGCAGCGTAGCCCTCAGAGGCTACACCTTC
cdr3_aa: CASSVALRGYTF
cdr3_length: 12
j_call: TRBJ1-2
clone_size: few
d_call: -
v_call: TRBV7-2

cdr3_nt: TGCGCCAGCAGCTTGGGGGTGGGGCAGCCCCAGCATTTT
cdr3_aa: CASSLGVGQPQHF
cdr3_length: 13
j_call: TRBJ1-5
clone_size: many
d_call: -
v_call: TRBV5-1

cdr3_nt: TGTGCCAGCAGTTGGGGGACTATGGGGCAGTTCTTC
cdr3_aa: CASSWGTMGQFF
cdr3_length: 12
j_call: TRBJ2-1
clone_size: -
d_call: TRBD2
v_call: TRBV7-2

cdr3_nt: TGTGCCAGCAGTTTAACCTCAACCTACGAGCAGTACTTC
cdr3_aa: CASSLTSTYEQYF
cdr3_length: 13
j_call: TRBJ2-7
clone_size: few
d_call: -
v_call: TRBV28

cdr3_nt: TGTGCCAGCAGCCAAATAGCGGGAGACACCGGGGAGCTGTTTTTT
cdr3_aa: CASSQIAGDTGELFF
cdr3_length: 15
j_call: TRBJ2-2
clone_size: -
d_call: TRBD2
v_call: TRBV4-2

cdr3_nt: TGCGCCAGCAGCCAAGATAGGCAGGGGGCCTCCTACGAGCAGTACTTC
cdr3_aa: CASSQDRQGASYEQYF
cdr3_length: 16
j_call: TRBJ2-7
clone_size: many
d_call: TRBD1
v_call: TRBV4-1

cdr3_nt: TGCAGCGTTCGGAGCGGGGGGCCCACCGGGGAGCTGTTTTTT
cdr3_aa: CSVRSGGPTGELFF
cdr3_length: 14
j_call: TRBJ2-2
clone_size: many
d_call: TRBD2
v_call: TRBV29-1

cdr3_nt: TGTGCCAGCAGCCCCACGGGACTTTCCTATCAGCCCCAGCATTTT
cdr3_aa: CASSPTGLSYQPQHF
cdr3_length: 15
j_call: TRBJ1-5
clone_size: -
d_call: -
v_call: TRBV7-8

cdr3_nt: TGTGCCAGCAGTTACTCAGCAGGGGGGATGTTGGTCGGTCAGCCCCAGCATTTT
cdr3_aa: CASSYSAGGMLVGQPQHF
cdr3_length: 18
j_call: TRBJ1-5
clone_size: -
d_call: TRBD1
v_call: TRBV6-5

cdr3_nt: TGCAGTGCTAGAGATCGACTAGCGGGGGCAAATGAGCAGTTCTTC
cdr3_aa: CSARDRLAGANEQFF
cdr3_length: 15
j_call: TRBJ2-1
clone_size: few
d_call: TRBD2
v_call: TRBV20-1

cdr3_nt: TGTGCCATCAGTGATAATAGGGGAGGGCAGTATTTT
cdr3_aa: CAISDNRGGQYF
cdr3_length: 12
j_call: TRBJ2-3
clone_size: -
d_call: -
v_call: TRBV10-3